Each of the 15 T cell receptor beta chains below was sequenced from the same sample in a study of neoadjuvant anti-PD-1 for oral cavity cancer (dated by TCRdb to 2020 to 2023). What the time point label conveys for this sample: before neoadjuvant nivolumab. Preparation of the library involved the immunoSEQ multiplex PCR assay. This is the immuneACCESS table as TCRdb keeps it, with only in-frame sequences that have V and J called. A part of the clones is gone; compared with another copy, unresolved V genes explain less than half, and the rest is unexplained. Here the sample has about 80,000 clones; more than 80% occur a single time. The ten largest make up 2.5% to 4% of the sample. Sequencing used PBMCs, obtained before nivolumab (anti-PD-1) treatment. Receptors were obtained from a person between 35 and 79 years old with oral cavity squamous cell carcinoma.

The chain uses TRBV6-5 and TRBJ2-7; 12 bases match TRBD2. The CDR3 contains 13 residues. Germline V gives CDR1 MNHEY, CDR2 SVGAGI. V dropped 5 bases and J dropped 6; count of bases not matched to a gene: 2. Here the CDR3 reads CASSPGLAGEQYF. The CDR3 DNA is TGTGCCAGCAGTCCGGGACTAGCGGGCGAGCAGTACTTC.

The chain couples TRBV30 to TRBJ2-7; the match to TRBD1 covers 8 bases. V shed 8 bases and J 2 bases; nucleotides not matched to a gene: 8. The CDR3 consists of 13 residues. The germline V gene has CDR1 GTSNPN and CDR2 SVGIG (reference sequence). The CDR3 loop reads CATWTGNPYEQYF. Written as DNA, the CDR3 is TGTGCCACCTGGACAGGGAACCCCTACGAGCAGTACTTC.

The J gene is TRBJ2-5, the V gene TRBV6-5; 7 positions match TRBD1. The V and J ends lost 0 bases and 5 bases, in that order; junction bases with no gene match: 9. Per germline, CDR1 MNHEY and CDR2 SVGAGI. This CDR3 comprises 16 residues. Written as DNA, the CDR3 is TGTGCCAGCAGTTACTCGACAGGGATGGGTGCGGAGACCCAGTACTTC. Protein: CASSYSTGMGAETQYF.

As for this clone: The sample contains more than one DNA sequence encoding this CDR3. This chain connects TRBV30 to TRBJ2-7; no reliable D call. Trimming took 0 bases from V and 3 from J, leaving 6 bases between them. CDR1 is GTSNPN and CDR2 is SVGIG in the germline V gene (reference sequence). CDR3 length: 12 residues. The CDR3 loop is CAWSVQGYEQYF. The DNA of the CDR3 is TGTGCCTGGAGTGTACAAGGCTACGAGCAGTACTTC.

The chain recombines TRBV27 with TRBJ2-7; TRBD1 is a possible D gene (7 bases). The ends were cut back, 4 bases at V and 3 bases at J, with 13 bases in the middle. Germline values: CDR1 MNHEY, CDR2 SMNVEV (reference sequence). The CDR3 is 14 residues long. The CDR3 reads CASSWRGQVYEQYF. DNA of the CDR3: TGTGCCAGCAGTTGGAGGGGGCAAGTCTACGAGCAGTACTTC.

This clone occurred once. The rearrangement joins TRBV19 to TRBJ1-1; 7 nucleotides agree with TRBD1. The CDR3 length is 11 residues. Germline CDR1 LNHDA, CDR2 SQIVND (reference sequence). With 6 bases clipped from V and 6 bases from J, the junction kept 1 base outside the gene matches. The CDR3, as DNA: TGTGCCAGTAGAGGGACAGCTGAAGCTTTCTTT. Translated: CASRGTAEAFF.

V usage is TRBV4-1 and J usage is TRBJ1-1; 7 bases are a match to TRBD1. Germline CDR1 MGHRA, CDR2 YSYEKL. V dropped 0 bases and J dropped 5; count of bases not matched to a gene: 6. The CDR3 spans 15 residues. The CDR3 here is CASSQEGAGGTEAFF. In DNA, the CDR3 is TGCGCCAGCAGCCAAGAGGGAGCAGGGGGGACTGAAGCTTTCTTT.

The rearrangement uses TRBV19 and TRBJ1-4; no definite D call. The CDR3 has 12 residues. Between the trimmed V and J ends, which lost 8 bases and 5 bases, there was a span of 9 bases. Germline-derived CDR1 and CDR2 are LNHDA and SQIVND (reference sequence). The CDR3 nucleotides read TGTGCCAGTGCCCGGGAAAATGAAAAACTGTTTTTT. Translation: CASARENEKLFF.

Only a few counts were recorded for this clone. This chain uses TRBV25-1 with TRBJ2-5; D could derive from TRBD1 or TRBD2 (5 bases each). Germline values: CDR1 MGHDK, CDR2 SYGVNS. V dropped 4 bases and J dropped 4 bases, with 13 bases sitting between them. This CDR3 has 14 residues. CDR3 protein: CASSAEGWGETQYF. The CDR3 coding sequence is TGTGCCAGCAGTGCCGAGGGGTGGGGAGAGACCCAGTACTTC.

This chain links TRBV2 with TRBJ2-7; 10 bases are a match to TRBD1. CDR3 length: 14 amino acids. V lost 4 bases to trimming and J lost 1 base; unmatched junction nucleotides: 1. Germline CDR1 and CDR2: SNHLY and FYNNEI. CDR3 protein: CASSGQGASYEQYF. CDR3 DNA sequence: TGTGCCAGCAGTGGACAGGGGGCTTCCTACGAGCAGTACTTC.

The chain employs TRBV5-1 and TRBJ2-3, with 8 positions matching TRBD2. Per the germline V gene, CDR1 is SGHRS and CDR2 is YFSETQ. J was trimmed by 2 bases and V by 4 bases; bases with no gene match: 9. The CDR3 covers 16 residues. The CDR3 here is CASSMGTSGFTDTQYF. The CDR3 region has the DNA TGCGCCAGCAGCATGGGAACTAGCGGATTCACAGATACGCAGTATTTT.

The chain links TRBV30 to TRBJ2-7; 8 bases agree with TRBD1. This CDR3 comprises 13 residues. Germline CDR1 reads GTSNPN; CDR2 reads SVGIG (reference sequence). The V segment lost 4 bases and the J segment 7 bases; nucleotides outside the gene matches: 9. The DNA for the CDR3 is TGTGCCTGGATGCGGCAGGGGGCCGGAGAGCAGTACTTC. Protein: CAWMRQGAGEQYF.

The chain is built from TRBV4-1 and TRBJ2-7, with no clear D. CDR1 and CDR2 from the germline V gene are MGHRA and YSYEKL. The CDR3 is made up of 14 amino acids. V lost 1 base, J lost 4 bases, and 11 bases lay in between. The DNA of the CDR3 is TGCGCCAGCAGCCAAGTAACGGCTAGTTACGAGCAGTACTTC. Protein sequence: CASSQVTASYEQYF.

This clone was detected a few times. The chain employs TRBV6-5 and TRBJ1-1; perhaps TRBD1 as D (6 bases). CDR1 and CDR2 from the germline V gene are MNHEY and SVGAGI. V lost 7 bases, J lost 6 bases, and 15 bases lay in between. The CDR3 has 13 amino acids. The CDR3 loop reads CASTRYRDSEAFF. The CDR3 nucleotides are TGTGCCAGCACCCGATACAGGGATTCTGAAGCTTTCTTT.

The gene calls are TRBV6-5 and TRBJ2-6, with no clear D. CDR1 and CDR2 (germline): MNHEY, SVGAGI. Between the trimmed V and J ends, which lost 6 bases and 1 base, there was a span of 10 bases. CDR3 length: 15 residues. The DNA of the CDR3 is TGTGCCAGCAGCCCTCCCCTTTCTGGGGCCAACGTCCTGACTTTC. Its protein product is CASSPPLSGANVLTF.